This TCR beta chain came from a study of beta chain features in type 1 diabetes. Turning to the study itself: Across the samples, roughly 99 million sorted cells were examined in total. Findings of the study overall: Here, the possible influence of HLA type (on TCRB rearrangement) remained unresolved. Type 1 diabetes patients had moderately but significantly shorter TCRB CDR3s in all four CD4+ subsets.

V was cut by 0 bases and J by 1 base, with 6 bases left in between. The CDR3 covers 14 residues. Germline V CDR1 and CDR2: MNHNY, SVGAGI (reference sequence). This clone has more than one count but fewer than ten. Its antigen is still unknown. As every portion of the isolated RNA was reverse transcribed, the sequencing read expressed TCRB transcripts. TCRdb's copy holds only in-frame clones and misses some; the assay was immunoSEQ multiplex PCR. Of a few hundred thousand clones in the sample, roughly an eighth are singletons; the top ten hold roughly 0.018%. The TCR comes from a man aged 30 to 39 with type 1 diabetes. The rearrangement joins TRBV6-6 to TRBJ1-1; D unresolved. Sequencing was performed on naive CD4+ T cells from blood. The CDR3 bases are TGTGCCAGCAGTTACTCGGACTCGAACACTGAAGCTTTCTTT. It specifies CASSYSDSNTEAFF.